The clone carrying this T cell receptor beta chain was detected only a few times. Its target is not known. The data belong to a study of T cell repertoires in cytomegalovirus infection. Study as a whole: Recently identified HLA-C-restricted and well-studied HLA-B-restricted CMV epitopes were used. From public TCR beta signatures came an indication of both CMV infection and matching HLA type.

Points from the study as a whole: The study found HLA-C-restricted CMV-specific TCR beta clonotypes dominating the ex vivo response. Summed frequency of shared TCR beta families picked out CMV carriers who also had the relevant HLA.

TCRdb reprocessed the reads via MiXCR and lists one record per CDR3 protein. The data show about 700,000 distinct CDR3 sequences, with 30% to 40% seen just once and 15% to 20% held by the top ten. The sequencing here drew on cultured PBMCs, taken from culture after CMV antigen stimulation. This receptor was identified in a human donor in good health (CMV status not recorded). Some clones in this sample may be carry-over from other donors' samples.

The CDR3 reads CASSLGLGIQETQYF. The CDR3, as DNA: TGTGCCAGCAGCTTAGGGTTGGGGATCCAAGAGACCCAGTACTTC. This chain joins TRBV7-2 and TRBJ2-5; D ambiguous. This CDR3 region has 15 residues. Trimming shortened V by 1 base and J by 1 base, and 10 bases separated the two germline ends. Germline V lookup: CDR1 SGHTA, CDR2 FQGNSA.